The rows below give T cell receptor beta chains drawn from one sample of a study of blood T cell repertoires in COVID-19. Libraries were prepared by immunoSEQ multiplex PCR; TCRdb keeps only in-frame clonotypes and omits some of them. The sample holds 200,000 to 250,000 clones; 80% to 90% are singletons and the top ten take about 9.4%. The sequencing input was peripheral blood. The receptors here all came from a woman of 80 years or more with acute or convalescent COVID-19. Each CDR3 is given with its conserved first and last residue. The D gene is left open where the match is weak. The listing skips clone size in some rows; elsewhere it reads once, few, many or a size class.

size	D	J	V	DNA	CDR3
.	.	TRBJ1-4	TRBV6-5	TGTGCCAGCAGAAAAGGACAGCTCAATGAAAAACTGTTTTTT	CASRKGQLNEKLFF
.	.	TRBJ2-7	TRBV15	TGTGCCACCAGCAGAGCCCCTCAAGGAGTAGGCGGCGAGCAGTACTTC	CATSRAPQGVGGEQYF
.	TRBD1	TRBJ2-1	TRBV5-1	TGCGCCAGCAGCTTGGATGGGGGACAGGACAATGAGCAGTTCTTC	CASSLDGGQDNEQFF
.	.	TRBJ2-7	TRBV5-1	TGCGCCAGCAGCTTGCATAGTGCCTACGAGCAGTACTTC	CASSLHSAYEQYF
.	TRBD2	TRBJ2-5	TRBV27	TGTGCCAGCAGTGCGACTAGCGGGGGAGAGACCCAGTACTTC	CASSATSGGETQYF
.	TRBD2	TRBJ2-5	TRBV5-1	TGCGCCAGCAGCCCGGGACTAGCGGAGACAAACGACCAAGAGACCCAGTACTTC	CASSPGLAETNDQETQYF
.	TRBD1	TRBJ1-2	TRBV6-5	TGTGCCAGCAGTAGGACAGGGGGGGACTATGGCTACACCTTC	CASSRTGGDYGYTF
.	TRBD1	TRBJ1-5	TRBV6-5	TGTGCCAGCATATTGGACAGGGATCGGCCCCAGCATTTT	CASILDRDRPQHF
few	.	TRBJ1-1	TRBV6-6	TGTGCCAGCCCCCCTCGGACAGCAATGAACACTGAAGCTTTCTTT	CASPPRTAMNTEAFF
.	.	TRBJ1-6	TRBV18	TGTGCCAGCTCACCCGGGGGGGGAATGGATTCACCCCTCCACTTT	CASSPGGGMDSPLHF
.	.	TRBJ2-3	TRBV9	TGTGCCAGCAGCACCCGGGGACACGGCACAGATACGCAGTATTTT	CASSTRGHGTDTQYF
.	TRBD1	TRBJ2-5	TRBV7-9	TGTGCCAGCAGCTTAGCGACAGGGGGCCAAGAGACCCAGTACTTC	CASSLATGGQETQYF
.	.	TRBJ1-1	TRBV9	TGTGCCAGCAGCGTAATGAGTAACACTGAAGCTTTCTTT	CASSVMSNTEAFF
.	.	TRBJ1-1	TRBV19	TGTGCCAGTAATCAGGGCTCCCACACTGAAGCTTTCTTT	CASNQGSHTEAFF
.	.	TRBJ1-1	TRBV9	TGTGCCAGCAGCGCCACTCCATCGGGGGGGGCTTTCTTT	CASSATPSGGAFF
.	.	TRBJ1-5	TRBV6-5	TGTGCCAGCAGTTTTTTGGAACAGATCAATCAGCCCCAGCATTTT	CASSFLEQINQPQHF
.	TRBD2	TRBJ2-5	TRBV6-5	TGTGCCAGCAGTCAACTAGCGGGGGAAGAGACCCAGTACTTC	CASSQLAGEETQYF
.	TRBD2	TRBJ2-1	TRBV7-3	TGTGCCAGCAGCTCCCTAGCGGGGGCCTACAATGAGCAGTTCTTC	CASSSLAGAYNEQFF
.	TRBD2	TRBJ2-1	TRBV6-2/TRBV6-3	TGTGCCAGCAGTCTAGCGGGGGTACCATACGGGCAGTTCTTC	CASSLAGVPYGQFF
.	TRBD1	TRBJ1-2	TRBV27	TGTGCCAGCAAGACGGGACAGGGCATCGGTGGCTACACCTTC	CASKTGQGIGGYTF
.	TRBD2	TRBJ2-7	TRBV13	TGTGCCAGCAGCTTAGGCCGACTAGCGGGCGGGGTTTTCTACGAGCAGTACTTC	CASSLGRLAGGVFYEQYF
.	TRBD2	TRBJ2-3	TRBV18	TGTGCCAGCTCACCCGTGTCCAAGACTAGCGGATTCACAGATACGCAGTATTTT	CASSPVSKTSGFTDTQYF
.	TRBD1	TRBJ1-4	TRBV29-1	TGCAGCGCTGGGACAGCTGCAACTAATGAAAAACTGTTTTTT	CSAGTAATNEKLFF
.	.	TRBJ1-2	TRBV28	TGTGCCAGCAGACAAGGAGCCTATGGCTACACCTTC	CASRQGAYGYTF
.	TRBD2	TRBJ2-7	TRBV9	TGTGCCAGCAGCGAAGCGGGGGCGGACGAGCAGTACTTC	CASSEAGADEQYF
.	.	TRBJ1-5	TRBV7-2	TGTGCCAGCAGCTTAGGGGGCTGGAGCAATCAGCCCCAGCATTTT	CASSLGGWSNQPQHF
.	TRBD1	TRBJ2-3	TRBV3-1/TRBV3-2	TGTGCCAGCGCGGACAGGGCCGGGTCAGATACGCAGTATTTT	CASADRAGSDTQYF
.	.	TRBJ2-3	TRBV15	TGTGCCACCAGCACCTGGACAGTGAGCACAGATACGCAGTATTTT	CATSTWTVSTDTQYF
.	TRBD1	TRBJ1-5	TRBV18	TGTGCCAGCTCGCAGGGACAGCAAAACAATCAGCCCCAGCATTTT	CASSQGQQNNQPQHF
.	.	TRBJ2-1	TRBV9	TGTGCCAGCAGCGCGCCCCCTCCCCGGCCCCAGGGCAATGAGCAGTTCTTC	CASSAPPPRPQGNEQFF
.	.	TRBJ1-4	TRBV20-1	TGCAGTGCTAGTGATTCAGGGGTTCATGAAAAACTGTTTTTT	CSASDSGVHEKLFF
.	TRBD1	TRBJ1-4	TRBV11-3	TGTGCCAGCAGCGAGGGGGCCATTAATGAAAAACTGTTTTTT	CASSEGAINEKLFF
.	.	TRBJ2-7	TRBV12-3/TRBV12-4	TGTGCCAGCAGTTTTGGACAGAGATACGAGCAGTACTTC	CASSFGQRYEQYF
.	TRBD2	TRBJ2-3	TRBV2	TGTGCCAGCAGTGGAGCGGGAGGGGGAACAGATACGCAGTATTTT	CASSGAGGGTDTQYF
once	.	TRBJ1-3	TRBV3-1/TRBV3-2	TGTGCCAGCGGGGACGGGAGCTCTGGAAACACCATATATTTT	CASGDGSSGNTIYF